Listed below are T cell receptor beta chains from one sample, sequenced in a study of graft-versus-host responses after intestinal transplantation. The protocol was immunoSEQ multiplex PCR, while the TCRdb copy is restricted to in-frame clones and leaves out a portion. The table has approximately 14,000 clones, 90% to 95% seen once; the top ten hold 0.65% to 0.9%. Sequenced here: PBMCs, sampled 9 days after transplant. These receptor sequences come from a human patient who received an intestinal transplant, so some T cells may come from the graft donor. CDR3s include the opening cysteine and the closing phenylalanine or tryptophan. Each record gives: clone size, J gene, V gene, D gene, CDR3 protein, CDR3 DNA. The D gene is left open where the match is weak. Not all rows give a size; the values are once, few, many and, for expanded clones, a class.

>NA|TRBJ2-3|TRBV29-1|NA
CSVMESTDTQYF
TGCAGCGTTATGGAGAGCACAGATACGCAGTATTTT
>NA|TRBJ2-3|TRBV27|TRBD2
CASSLWTSKGTQYF
TGTGCCAGCAGTTTATGGACTAGTAAGGGTACGCAGTATTTT
>NA|TRBJ1-1|TRBV13|TRBD1
CASSSNDRGLLLNTEAFF
TGTGCCAGCAGCTCGAACGACAGGGGGCTTCTCCTAAACACTGAAGCTTTCTTT
>NA|TRBJ2-7|TRBV27|TRBD2
CASSTLAGGMYEQYF
TGTGCCAGCAGCACGCTAGCGGGAGGCATGTACGAGCAGTACTTC
>NA|TRBJ2-7|TRBV12-5|TRBD2
CASGLGTSGRVSSYEQYF
TGTGCTAGTGGTTTAGGGACTAGCGGGAGGGTGAGCTCCTACGAGCAGTACTTC
>NA|TRBJ2-3|TRBV7-6|NA
CASSLSAVTDTQYF
TGTGCCAGCAGCTTATCGGCGGTCACAGATACGCAGTATTTT
>NA|TRBJ2-3|TRBV2|NA
CASSERIGFTDTQYF
TGTGCCAGCAGTGAACGGATTGGGTTCACAGATACGCAGTATTTT
>once|TRBJ2-2|TRBV5-1|NA
CASSLGTNTGELFF
TGCGCCAGCAGCTTGGGAACGAACACCGGGGAGCTGTTTTTT
>NA|TRBJ1-1|TRBV4-1|NA
CASSQANGEAFF
TGCGCCAGCAGCCAAGCGAACGGTGAAGCTTTCTTT
>NA|TRBJ2-5|TRBV29-1|NA
CSVVYSTPSPETQYF
TGCAGCGTTGTTTACAGTACCCCCTCGCCGGAGACCCAGTACTTC
>NA|TRBJ2-7|TRBV7-6|NA
CASSPDSRAYYEQYF
TGTGCCAGCAGCCCGGACAGCCGAGCCTACTACGAGCAGTACTTC
>NA|TRBJ1-5|TRBV27|NA
CASSLFGQRSNQPQHF
TGTGCCAGCAGTTTATTTGGACAGAGAAGCAATCAGCCCCAGCATTTT
>NA|TRBJ2-7|TRBV6-5|TRBD2
CASSPGGPEQYF
TGTGCCAGCAGTCCGGGAGGGCCCGAGCAGTACTTC
>once|TRBJ2-1|TRBV27|NA
CATRPAGSSYNEQFF
TGTGCCACCAGACCAGCGGGCAGCTCCTACAATGAGCAGTTCTTC
>once|TRBJ2-7|TRBV7-2|NA
CASSLGERATYEQYF
TGTGCCAGCAGCTTAGGGGAGCGGGCGACCTACGAGCAGTACTTC
>NA|TRBJ1-4|TRBV2|NA
CASSAARAGGKEKLFF
TGTGCCAGCAGCGCCGCCAGGGCAGGAGGCAAAGAAAAACTGTTTTTT
>NA|TRBJ2-7|TRBV5-1|TRBD1
CASSFGTGSYEQYF
TGCGCCAGCAGCTTCGGGACAGGGTCCTACGAGCAGTACTTC